The rows below give T cell receptor beta chains drawn from one sample of a study of T cell changes during pregnancy in multiple sclerosis. Measured with immunoSEQ multiplex PCR; TCRdb has only the in-frame clones, and not every one. The table records roughly 74,000 clones, 80% to 90% of them present only once. The sequencing used peripheral blood, collected before pregnancy. The receptors stem from a female donor with multiple sclerosis, enrolled in a pregnancy study. Each CDR3 is given with its conserved first and last residue. D genes are given only for firm matches. Size tells how often a clone was seen (once, few, many) or the class of an expanded clone, and some rows leave it out.

TRBJ2-6 | TRBD1 | TRBV13 | NA | CASSSQGAGANVLTF | TGTGCCAGCAGCTCTCAGGGGGCTGGGGCCAACGTCCTGACTTTC
TRBJ1-3 | NA | TRBV16 | NA | CASRSSITSGNTIYF | TGTGCCAGCAGATCTAGCATAACGTCTGGAAACACCATATATTTT
TRBJ1-4 | NA | TRBV6-5 | NA | CASSPTRANEKLFF | TGTGCCAGCAGCCCCACGCGGGCTAATGAAAAACTGTTTTTT
TRBJ2-7 | TRBD1 | TRBV29-1 | once | CSVEGQAPAYEQYF | TGCAGCGTTGAGGGACAGGCCCCCGCCTACGAGCAGTACTTC
TRBJ2-2 | NA | TRBV9 | NA | CASSVLASFTGELFF | TGTGCCAGCAGCGTACTAGCGTCTTTCACCGGGGAGCTGTTTTTT
TRBJ2-7 | TRBD2 | TRBV29-1 | NA | CSVAGGGSYEQYF | TGCAGCGTAGCGGGCGGGGGGTCCTACGAGCAGTACTTC
TRBJ1-1 | NA | TRBV6-6 | NA | CASSYSTANTEAFF | TGTGCCAGCAGTTACTCGACAGCGAACACTGAAGCTTTCTTT
TRBJ1-3 | NA | TRBV19 | NA | CASSRGPNLSGNTIYF | TGTGCCAGTAGCCGCGGGCCGAACCTCTCTGGAAACACCATATATTTT
TRBJ1-1 | NA | TRBV6-5 | NA | CASSTGPNTEAFF | TGTGCCAGCAGCACAGGGCCTAACACTGAAGCTTTCTTT
TRBJ2-1 | NA | TRBV30 | NA | CAWSEYWEQFF | TGTGCCTGGAGTGAGTACTGGGAGCAGTTCTTC
TRBJ2-4 | TRBD2 | TRBV19 | few | CASSMGTSGGPTAKNIQYF | TGTGCCAGTAGTATGGGGACTAGCGGGGGACCCACGGCCAAAAACATTCAGTACTTC
TRBJ2-1 | TRBD2 | TRBV19 | NA | CASSISSGGPNEQFF | TGTGCCAGTAGTATATCCAGCGGGGGCCCGAATGAGCAGTTCTTC
TRBJ1-2 | NA | TRBV7-9 | NA | CASSLEVGAGYTF | TGTGCCAGCAGCTTAGAGGTTGGGGCGGGCTACACCTTC
TRBJ2-3 | TRBD1 | TRBV5-8 | NA | CASSFLLTGAGDTQYF | TGTGCCAGCAGCTTTCTTCTAACAGGGGCGGGAGATACGCAGTATTTT
TRBJ2-1 | NA | TRBV29-1 | once | CSVVGASTEQFF | TGCAGCGTAGTTGGAGCCTCAACTGAGCAGTTCTTC
TRBJ2-7 | TRBD1 | TRBV11-3 | NA | CASSLGQGADYEQYF | TGTGCCAGCAGCTTAGGACAGGGGGCGGACTACGAGCAGTACTTC
TRBJ1-1 | TRBD1 | TRBV4-3 | NA | CASTLMGQGNTEAFF | TGCGCCAGCACCTTGATGGGACAGGGGAACACTGAAGCTTTCTTT
TRBJ2-1 | TRBD2 | TRBV11-2 | NA | CASSFGTSGDNEQFF | TGTGCCAGCAGCTTTGGGACTAGCGGGGACAATGAGCAGTTCTTC
TRBJ1-2 | NA | TRBV7-2 | NA | CASSLQTSNGYTF | TGTGCCAGCAGCCTCCAGACAAGTAATGGCTACACCTTC
TRBJ2-7 | NA | TRBV11-3 | NA | CASSLYFGYEQYF | TGTGCCAGCAGCTTATATTTCGGCTACGAGCAGTACTTC
TRBJ1-3 | NA | TRBV4-2 | NA | CASSQALAGTISGNTIYF | TGTGCCAGCAGCCAAGCATTAGCAGGGACAATCTCTGGAAACACCATATATTTT
TRBJ2-3 | NA | TRBV5-1 | NA | CASSNPQGLDTQYF | TGCGCCAGCAGCAATCCTCAGGGGCTGGATACGCAGTATTTT
TRBJ1-4 | NA | TRBV19 | NA | CASSIAGEKLFF | TGTGCCAGTAGTATCGCAGGCGAAAAACTGTTTTTT